One sample yielded the 28 T cell receptor beta chains listed below, sequenced in a study of T-cell memory formation after mild COVID-19. MiXCR was run by TCRdb on the 5' RACE reads, yielding one entry per CDR3 protein. In the table there are under 350,000 distinct CDR3 sequences, 15% to 20% of which are singletons. The sample was PBMCs or a T cell subset sorted from them (not recorded which). The receptors stem from a man between 18 and 35 years old who had mild COVID-19 (a few samples of this study predate the infection). Cell type and time point are not known.

This clonotype was seen a handful of times. The chain has TRBV20-1 and TRBJ2-3; the match to TRBD1 covers 9 bases. J lost 0 bases, V lost 5 bases, and 6 bases had no gene match. Germline CDR1 reads DFQATT; CDR2 reads SNEGSKA (reference sequence). The CDR3 totals 15 residues. For the CDR3, the DNA is TGCAGTGCTGGCAGACAGGGGGGGAGCACAGATACGCAGTATTTT. It translates to CSAGRQGGSTDTQYF.

The chain recombines TRBV7-2 with TRBJ2-3, with 7 bases lining up with TRBD2. The J segment lost 5 bases and the V segment lost 5 bases, leaving 16 bases of the junction unmatched. Germline V gene lookup returns CDR1 SGHTA and CDR2 FQGNSA. The CDR3 totals 17 residues. CDR3: CASSQDSMGGWKDTQYF. Written as DNA, the CDR3 is TGTGCCAGCAGCCAAGACTCCATGGGGGGGTGGAAAGATACGCAGTATTTT.

The J gene is TRBJ2-3, the V gene TRBV5-4; D remains ambiguous. Trimming took 9 bases from V and 0 from J, leaving 17 bases between them. Germline lookup yields CDR1 SGHNT and CDR2 YYREEE (reference sequence). The CDR3 extends over 15 amino acids. In DNA form, the CDR3 reads TGTGCCACCATCGTTTCTCCTGGAAGCACAGATACGCAGTATTTT. This codes for CATIVSPGSTDTQYF. Full variable domain (rest looked up from reference TRBV5-4 and TRBJ2-3): ETGVTQSPTHLIKTRGQQVTLRCSSQSGHNTVSWYQQALGQGPQFIFQYYREEENGRGNFPPRFSGLQFPNYSSELNVNALELDDSALYLCATIVSPGSTDTQYFGPGTRLTVL.

This clonotype occurred a few times. The V call is TRBV7-9, the J call TRBJ2-5; D remains unclear. The CDR3 runs 10 residues. The ends were cut back, 8 bases at V and 4 bases at J, with 5 bases in the middle. Germline-derived CDR1 and CDR2 are SEHNR and FQNEAQ (reference sequence). The CDR3 nucleotides read TGTGCCAGCGGCACAGAGACCCAGTACTTC. Translation: CASGTETQYF.

The chain links TRBV12-3 or TRBV12-4 to TRBJ2-5; 10 bases are shared with TRBD1. V was pared by 6 bases and J by 3 bases, with 4 bases of the junction left unmatched. CDR3 length: 14 residues. The CDR3 DNA is TGTGCCAGCAGGCCCGGGACAGGGGAAGAGACCCAGTACTTC. It specifies CASRPGTGEETQYF.

In its sample, this clonotype was seen many times. The rearrangement joins TRBV5-1 to TRBJ2-2; the D is unclear. From germline, CDR1 is SGHRS and CDR2 YFSETQ. Deletions cut 0 bases from V and 0 bases from J, with 6 bases between. The CDR3 contains 15 residues. The CDR3 loop reads CASSLGVTNTGELFF. In DNA, the CDR3 is TGCGCCAGCAGCTTGGGGGTCACGAACACCGGGGAGCTGTTTTTT.

This clonotype was observed many times. The chain carries TRBV11-2 and TRBJ2-1, with D hard to call. Trimming shortened V by 5 bases and J by 6 bases, and 17 bases separated the two germline ends. The CDR3 has 15 residues. Germline lookup yields CDR1 SGHAT and CDR2 FQNNGV. CDR3 amino acids: CASSPTWPSSNEQFF. The CDR3 DNA is TGTGCCAGCAGCCCTACGTGGCCTAGTTCCAATGAGCAGTTCTTC.

This chain connects TRBV2 to TRBJ2-5, with D possibly matching TRBD1 (6 bases). V dropped 8 bases and J dropped 2 bases, with 12 bases sitting between them. This CDR3 spans 13 amino acids. The germline V gene has CDR1 SNHLY and CDR2 FYNNEI. The CDR3 region is CASRWTVQETQYF. In DNA form, the CDR3 reads TGTGCCAGCCGGTGGACAGTTCAAGAGACCCAGTACTTC.

This clonotype was seen a handful of times. This chain uses TRBV29-1 with TRBJ2-7; D possibly corresponds to TRBD2 (5 bases). CDR3 length equals 13 residues. The V end was cut by 0 bases, the J end by 0 bases, with 6 bases between. Germline CDR1 reads SQVTM; CDR2 reads ANQGSEA. The CDR3 sequence: CSVEEGSSYEQYF. DNA for the CDR3: TGCAGCGTTGAAGAAGGGAGCTCCTACGAGCAGTACTTC.

V gene TRBV7-9 combines with J gene TRBJ1-2; D unclear. This CDR3 region has 11 residues. Germline lookup yields CDR1 SEHNR and CDR2 FQNEAQ (reference sequence). V was clipped by 1 base and J by 8 bases, with 5 bases between them. CDR3 DNA sequence: TGTGCCAGCAGCTTAGTTGGCGGCTACACCTTC. Amino acids: CASSLVGGYTF.

There are many counts of this clonotype. The chain uses TRBV7-9 and TRBJ2-7; no firm D call. Germline V gives CDR1 SEHNR, CDR2 FQNEAQ (reference sequence). Trimming pared 2 bases from V and 2 bases from J, leaving 10 bases between. There are 14 residues in the CDR3. The CDR3 loop is CASSLRRSPYEQYV. The CDR3 nucleotides read TGTGCCAGCAGCTTACGTCGAAGCCCCTACGAGCAGTACGTC.

This clonotype came up a few times. The chain has TRBV6-5 and TRBJ2-1; no clear D gene. Germline values: CDR1 MNHEY, CDR2 SVGAGI. Trimming shortened V by 0 bases and J by 6 bases, and 6 bases separated the two germline ends. The CDR3 extends over 13 amino acids. The CDR3 sequence is CASSYSFGNEQFF. DNA of the CDR3: TGTGCCAGCAGTTACTCGTTCGGCAATGAGCAGTTCTTC.

The chain links TRBV4-3 to TRBJ2-1; 11 bases fit TRBD2. This CDR3 has 18 amino acids. V gave up 4 bases and J gave up 2 bases; unmatched junction bases: 10. Germline CDR1 is LGHNA and CDR2 is YSLEER. CDR3 DNA sequence: TGCGCCAGCAGCCTTAATGCGGGGACTAGCGGACCCTACAATGAGCAGTTCTTC. This translates into CASSLNAGTSGPYNEQFF.

As to this clonotype: As the CDR3 is not closed by the conserved phenylalanine or tryptophan, this likely results from a read error. This chain joins TRBV20-1 and TRBJ1-2; D is uncertain. V gave up 4 bases and J gave up 4 bases, with 19 bases separating them. Germline V lookup: CDR1 DFQATT, CDR2 SNEGSKA (reference sequence). The CDR3 covers 15 residues. CDR3 region: CSATSATAFGYGYTS. In nucleotides, the CDR3 is TGCAGTGCTACCTCGGCCACGGCGTTTGGCTATGGCTACACCTCC.

A few counts support this clonotype. The rearrangement links TRBV11-2 to TRBJ2-1; no definite D call. Germline V lookup: CDR1 SGHAT, CDR2 FQNNGV. Trimming removed 1 base from V and 2 bases from J, with 15 bases in between. This CDR3 is built from 17 residues. The CDR3 loop is CASSLAGNRLTYNEQFF. The CDR3 DNA reads TGTGCCAGCAGCTTAGCAGGAAACCGATTGACCTACAATGAGCAGTTCTTC.

This clonotype was observed a handful of times. The rearrangement joins TRBV5-1 to TRBJ2-7; D is perhaps TRBD2 (5 bases). Trimming took off 0 bases at V and 6 bases at J, with 7 bases between the two ends. The CDR3 has 12 residues. Looked up from germline, CDR1 is SGHRS and CDR2 is YFSETQ. The CDR3 reads CASSLDGSEQYF. CDR3 sequence (DNA): TGCGCCAGCAGCTTGGATGGGAGCGAGCAGTACTTC.

This clonotype appeared a few times. One junction end does not reproduce the germline sequence, and a read error may be involved. J is TRBJ2-1 and V is TRBV6-5, with D possibly matching TRBD2 (7 bases). Germline CDR1 and CDR2: MNHEY and SVGAGI. The CDR3 covers 14 residues. As DNA, the CDR3 is TGTGCCAGCAGTTACTCGAAGTTCGGGGGGCCCAGAGTCTTC. Translating it yields CASSYSKFGGPRVF.

This clonotype was counted only a few times. The genes are TRBV20-1 and TRBJ1-2; 9 nucleotides match TRBD1. V shed 0 bases, J shed 6 bases, and the junction held 5 bases outside the gene matches. Germline assignment: CDR1 DFQATT and CDR2 SNEGSKA (reference sequence). This CDR3 is built from 14 residues. The CDR3, as DNA: TGCAGTGCTAGAGATCCGGGACAGGGAAATGGCTACACCTTC. Its protein is CSARDPGQGNGYTF.

This chain joins TRBV12-3 or TRBV12-4 and TRBJ2-6; D not certain. This CDR3 is 16 amino acids long. V was shortened by 9 bases and J by 2 bases, with 17 bases between the two germline ends. The DNA of the CDR3 is TGTGCCAGTGCGACGGCGGTCATGGCTGGGGCCAACGTCCTGACTTTC. Protein sequence: CASATAVMAGANVLTF.

This chain links TRBV12-5 with TRBJ1-6, with D uncertain. The CDR3 runs to 15 residues. Per the germline V gene, CDR1 is LGHNT and CDR2 is FRNRAP. With 5 bases removed from V and 6 bases from J, the gap between germline ends came to 14 bases. Here the CDR3 DNA reads TGTGCTAGTGGTAGGGATTCGGCGGTTAATTCACCCCTCCACTTT. Translating it yields CASGRDSAVNSPLHF.

The chain combines TRBV20-1 with TRBJ1-5; D unclear. CDR1 is DFQATT, CDR2 SNEGSKA, per germline (reference sequence). The germline V and J ends were trimmed by 3 bases and 0 bases, with 12 bases remaining between them. This CDR3 has 15 amino acids. CDR3 nucleotide sequence: TGCAGTGCTAGTGCGCAACTCCTTAGCAATCAGCCCCAGCATTTT. Translating gives CSASAQLLSNQPQHF.

The chain joins TRBV6-2 or TRBV6-3 to TRBJ2-2; D is uncertain. Germline lookup yields CDR1 MNHEY and CDR2 SVGEGT. The germline V and J ends were trimmed by 6 bases and 0 bases, with 17 bases remaining between them. The CDR3 length is 17 residues. Here the CDR3 DNA reads TGTGCCAGCAGCCCCCTTGACGTGCTCGCGAACACCGGGGAGCTGTTTTTT. Its translation is CASSPLDVLANTGELFF.

This clonotype was picked up many times. V is TRBV6-2 or TRBV6-3 and J is TRBJ2-1; 12 bases align to TRBD2. CDR1 and CDR2 (germline): MNHEY, SVGEGT. With 2 bases clipped from V and 1 base from J, the junction kept 6 bases outside the gene matches. This CDR3 comprises 18 residues. Here the CDR3 reads CASSYLAGGPGSYNEQFF. In nucleotides, the CDR3 is TGTGCCAGCAGTTACCTAGCGGGGGGGCCGGGATCCTACAATGAGCAGTTCTTC.

Here the CDR3 DNA reads TGTGCCAACCGTTCGGGGGCCACTGAAGCTTTCTTT. It yields the protein CANRSGATEAFF. The chain carries TRBV12-3 or TRBV12-4 and TRBJ1-1, with TRBD1 as a possible D gene (6 bases). The CDR3 sequence is 12 residues long. V lost 10 bases to trimming and J lost 4 bases, with 13 bases between them.

This clonotype was counted only a few times. The chain carries TRBV7-2 and TRBJ2-3; no reliable D call. Germline lookup yields CDR1 SGHTA and CDR2 FQGNSA. CDR3 length equals 16 residues. V lost 5 bases and J 2 bases, leaving 17 bases between the germline ends. This CDR3 reads CASSRDRAAATDTQYF. For the CDR3, the DNA is TGTGCCAGCAGCCGCGACCGTGCGGCGGCCACAGATACGCAGTATTTT.

This clonotype was counted at least ten times. V is TRBV7-2 and J is TRBJ2-3, with 8 bases lining up with TRBD2. V lost 5 bases and J lost 1; bases outside the gene matches: 11. CDR3 length: 17 residues. CDR1 is SGHTA, CDR2 FQGNSA, per germline. The DNA for the CDR3 is TGTGCCAGCAGCCCGTTCGGAGGAGCGGGAGGCACAGATACGCAGTATTTT. It translates to CASSPFGGAGGTDTQYF.

The chain couples TRBV6-4 to TRBJ2-1; 10 positions match TRBD2. Germline CDR1 and CDR2: MRHNA and SNTAGT. The CDR3 sequence is 13 residues long. The V gene end was trimmed by 6 bases and the J gene end by 7 bases; junction bases not matched to a gene: 3. In nucleotides, the CDR3 is TGTGCCAGCAGCGGGACTAGCGAGAATGAGCAGTTCTTC. It yields the protein CASSGTSENEQFF.

This clonotype was counted only a few times. V and J are TRBV6-5 and TRBJ2-6; maybe TRBD1 (5 bases). V lost 5 bases and J lost 1, with 9 bases in between. Germline assignment: CDR1 MNHEY and CDR2 SVGAGI. The CDR3 length is 15 residues. The CDR3 sequence is CASSRTGSGANVLTF. CDR3 bases: TGTGCCAGCAGTCGTACAGGTTCTGGGGCCAACGTCCTGACTTTC.